The rows below give T cell receptor beta chains drawn from one sample of a study of blood T cells in healthy people across ages. One entry per CDR3 protein, called by TCRdb with MiXCR from the 5' RACE reads. The table shows approximately 960,000 distinct CDR3 sequences, with almost 30% occurring only once. These data were likewise used in another study, on T cells of mothers and their children.

Material for sequencing was blood. Receptors originate from a woman in her thirties or forties in good health. Both conserved end residues are part of each CDR3. D genes are given only for firm matches. Expanded clones get a size class; other rows say once, few or many, or leave the size out.

TGTGCCAGCAGCTTTATCGGGGCAGCTAATGAAAAACTGTTTTTT,CASSFIGAANEKLFF,TRBV7-6,15,-,few,TRBJ1-4
TGTGCCAGCAGCTTAGAAGTCGGGGAGCTGTTTTTT,CASSLEVGELFF,TRBV7-2,12,-,many,TRBJ2-2
TGCAGCGTTTCAGGCCCGAACACCGGGGAGCTGTTTTTT,CSVSGPNTGELFF,TRBV29-1,13,-,-,TRBJ2-2
TGTGCCACCAGTGATGGGGACAGCCTCAGCTCCTACGAGCAGTACTTC,CATSDGDSLSSYEQYF,TRBV24-1,16,TRBD1,few,TRBJ2-7
TGTGCCAGCAGCAATTACGGGACAGGGGATAACGAGCAGTACTTC,CASSNYGTGDNEQYF,TRBV7-6,15,TRBD1,-,TRBJ2-7
TGTGCCAGCAGTTACGCCCTGACAGGACGAGACCTAGAGACCCAGTACTTC,CASSYALTGRDLETQYF,TRBV6-5,17,-,many,TRBJ2-5
TGTGCCAGCAGCTACCTCACCTACGAGCAGTACTTC,CASSYLTYEQYF,TRBV7-8,12,-,many,TRBJ2-7
TGTGCCAGCAGTTTCGTCGGGGAGCTGTTTTTT,CASSFVGELFF,TRBV12-3/TRBV12-4,11,-,few,TRBJ2-2
TGCAGTGCTAGAGGAACAGGGGGCTCGGAGCAGTTCTTC,CSARGTGGSEQFF,TRBV20-1,13,TRBD1,many,TRBJ2-1
TGTGCCAGCAGGCCATCCCCTAATTCACCCCTCCACTTT,CASRPSPNSPLHF,TRBV28,13,-,many,TRBJ1-6
TGCGGTGCTAGTACCGGGGGCGATGAGCAGTTCTTC,CGASTGGDEQFF,TRBV20-1,12,-,-,TRBJ2-1
TGTGCCAGCAGGACAGGGAGATTTGGAGAGACCCAGTACTTC,CASRTGRFGETQYF,TRBV12-3/TRBV12-4,14,TRBD1,few,TRBJ2-5
TGCAGTGCAAGAGGTAGCGGGAGTGAGCAGTTCTTC,CSARGSGSEQFF,TRBV20-1,12,TRBD2,-,TRBJ2-1
TGTGCCACCATTGATTTGCGTCCAGAGAACAATGAGCAGTACTTC,CATIDLRPENNEQYF,TRBV24-1,15,-,-,TRBJ2-5
TGTGCCAGCAGCTTTCTCACCACAGATACGCAGTATTTT,CASSFLTTDTQYF,TRBV7-6,13,-,-,TRBJ2-3
TGTGCCACCAGCAGAGTAGGTGGGGGTGGGGAGACCCAGTACTTC,CATSRVGGGGETQYF,TRBV15,15,-,-,TRBJ2-5
TGTGCCAGCAAGGTTGGGACCGAGGTCTACGAGCAGTACTTC,CASKVGTEVYEQYF,TRBV2,14,-,-,TRBJ2-7
TGCAGCGCATCCGGGACAAAGGATGGCTACACCTTC,CSASGTKDGYTF,TRBV29-1,12,-,many,TRBJ1-2
TGTGCCAGCAGTTTGTTCGGTGGGGGCAGGGAATACGAGCAGTACTTC,CASSLFGGGREYEQYF,TRBV12-3/TRBV12-4,16,-,many,TRBJ2-7
TGCAGTGCTCGGGGACAAACCATTAATCAGCCCCAGCATTTT,CSARGQTINQPQHF,TRBV20-1,14,-,few,TRBJ1-5
TGTGCCAGCACCAAAGGACAGGGGGCCGTAGAGACCCAGTACTTC,CASTKGQGAVETQYF,TRBV6-2/TRBV6-3,15,TRBD1,few,TRBJ2-5
TGTGCCAGCAGCTTAGAGCCTAGGGGGGGCACTGAAGCTTTCTTT,CASSLEPRGGTEAFF,TRBV7-2,15,-,few,TRBJ1-1
TGTGCCACCAGCAGATTCGGGGGAATCTCTACTGAGCAGTTCTTC,CATSRFGGISTEQFF,TRBV15,15,-,few,TRBJ2-1
TGTGCCAGCAGTTTATGGGGCCCGACAGGGTCCGGGCAGCCCCAGCATTTT,CASSLWGPTGSGQPQHF,TRBV27,17,TRBD1,-,TRBJ1-5
TGTGCCAGCAACGAAGGACGGCCGGAGGGCGAGCAGTACTTC,CASNEGRPEGEQYF,TRBV12-3/TRBV12-4,14,-,few,TRBJ2-7
TGTGCCAGCAGCTTAAGCGGGGATGGGTCCGAGCAGTACTTC,CASSLSGDGSEQYF,TRBV7-9,14,TRBD2,many,TRBJ2-7
TGTGCCGGCACTCTAAGCGGGGGATACTACAATGAGCAGTTCTTC,CAGTLSGGYYNEQFF,TRBV7-9,15,TRBD2,few,TRBJ2-1
TGTGCCAGCAGCCAACTTCCGGGACTGAATACAGATACGCAGTATTTT,CASSQLPGLNTDTQYF,TRBV3-1,16,-,many,TRBJ2-3
TGCGCCAGCAGCTTTCCGGGACAGGCGGAGACCCAGTACTTC,CASSFPGQAETQYF,TRBV5-1,14,TRBD1,many,TRBJ2-5
TGCGCCAGCAGCCCGGACCTCCGGGATGAAAAACTGTTTTTT,CASSPDLRDEKLFF,TRBV5-1,14,-,few,TRBJ1-4
TGCAGTGCTAGAGATAGTGGCCGCGGCGTGATGGGTAACTATGGCTACACCTTC,CSARDSGRGVMGNYGYTF,TRBV20-1,18,-,many,TRBJ1-2
TGTGCCAGCAGAGAGGAGCGGGGGGCCTTTTCGGCTGAGCAGTTCTTC,CASREERGAFSAEQFF,TRBV12-3/TRBV12-4,16,TRBD2,-,TRBJ2-1
TGCAGCGTTGGCCCCACAGGCTACAATGAGCAGTTCTTC,CSVGPTGYNEQFF,TRBV29-1,13,-,-,TRBJ2-1
TGTGCCAGCAGCACAGCCACAGGGTTATTTAATAATGAGCAGTTCTTC,CASSTATGLFNNEQFF,TRBV11-2,16,-,-,TRBJ2-1
TGCAGTGCTGCCTTAGCGGGGGGGCCGACCTCCTACGAGCAGTACTTC,CSAALAGGPTSYEQYF,TRBV20-1,16,TRBD2,few,TRBJ2-7
TGTGCCAGCAGCCCAAACAGAGACTCCGAGCAGTACTTC,CASSPNRDSEQYF,TRBV7-9,13,-,many,TRBJ2-7
TGTGCCAGCAGCTTACATTGGTGGGCCGTCCTCTTGAATCAGCCCCAGCATTTT,CASSLHWWAVLLNQPQHF,TRBV7-3,18,-,-,TRBJ1-5
TGTGCCAGCAGCCCGACCGTGTTCAATCAGCCCCAGCATTTT,CASSPTVFNQPQHF,TRBV6-6,14,-,many,TRBJ1-5
TGCGCCAGCAGCTTGGAGCGCTATACGCAGTATTTT,CASSLERYTQYF,TRBV5-1,12,-,-,TRBJ2-3
TGCAGTGCGGAGGGCAGAGGTAGTTACAATGAGCAGTTCTTC,CSAEGRGSYNEQFF,TRBV20-1,14,-,few,TRBJ2-1
TGTGCCGGCAGCTGGGGGAGGGGGACTTATGGCTACACCTTC,CAGSWGRGTYGYTF,TRBV5-6,14,-,few,TRBJ1-2
TGCGCCAGCAGCTTGGGACTAGCGGGGGGCCAAGAACAGTACTTC,CASSLGLAGGQEQYF,TRBV5-1,15,TRBD2,-,TRBJ2-7
TGTGCCAGCAGCTCCTATTGGGCTACTCCGGGACAGGGGGACTATGGCTACACCTTC,CASSSYWATPGQGDYGYTF,TRBV7-2,19,TRBD1,-,TRBJ1-2
TGTGCCAGCAGTTACTCGATCTCCGTCCCACAGCCCCAGCATTTT,CASSYSISVPQPQHF,TRBV6-5,15,-,few,TRBJ1-5
TGTGCCAGTAGTACCTACCTGGGGCTAGCGGGGGGACTTACTCAAGAGACCCAGTACTTC,CASSTYLGLAGGLTQETQYF,TRBV19,20,TRBD2,-,TRBJ2-5
TGTGCCAGCAGCGTAGGGACTAGTGGGAACTCCTACAATGAGCAGTTCTTC,CASSVGTSGNSYNEQFF,TRBV9,17,TRBD2,few,TRBJ2-1
TGTGCCAGCAGCTTAGACCTAGCGGGGTACACAGATACGCAGTATTTT,CASSLDLAGYTDTQYF,TRBV7-2,16,TRBD2,-,TRBJ2-3
TGTGCCAGCTCTTACCGGCGAGAGACCCAGTACTTC,CASSYRRETQYF,TRBV18,12,-,many,TRBJ2-5